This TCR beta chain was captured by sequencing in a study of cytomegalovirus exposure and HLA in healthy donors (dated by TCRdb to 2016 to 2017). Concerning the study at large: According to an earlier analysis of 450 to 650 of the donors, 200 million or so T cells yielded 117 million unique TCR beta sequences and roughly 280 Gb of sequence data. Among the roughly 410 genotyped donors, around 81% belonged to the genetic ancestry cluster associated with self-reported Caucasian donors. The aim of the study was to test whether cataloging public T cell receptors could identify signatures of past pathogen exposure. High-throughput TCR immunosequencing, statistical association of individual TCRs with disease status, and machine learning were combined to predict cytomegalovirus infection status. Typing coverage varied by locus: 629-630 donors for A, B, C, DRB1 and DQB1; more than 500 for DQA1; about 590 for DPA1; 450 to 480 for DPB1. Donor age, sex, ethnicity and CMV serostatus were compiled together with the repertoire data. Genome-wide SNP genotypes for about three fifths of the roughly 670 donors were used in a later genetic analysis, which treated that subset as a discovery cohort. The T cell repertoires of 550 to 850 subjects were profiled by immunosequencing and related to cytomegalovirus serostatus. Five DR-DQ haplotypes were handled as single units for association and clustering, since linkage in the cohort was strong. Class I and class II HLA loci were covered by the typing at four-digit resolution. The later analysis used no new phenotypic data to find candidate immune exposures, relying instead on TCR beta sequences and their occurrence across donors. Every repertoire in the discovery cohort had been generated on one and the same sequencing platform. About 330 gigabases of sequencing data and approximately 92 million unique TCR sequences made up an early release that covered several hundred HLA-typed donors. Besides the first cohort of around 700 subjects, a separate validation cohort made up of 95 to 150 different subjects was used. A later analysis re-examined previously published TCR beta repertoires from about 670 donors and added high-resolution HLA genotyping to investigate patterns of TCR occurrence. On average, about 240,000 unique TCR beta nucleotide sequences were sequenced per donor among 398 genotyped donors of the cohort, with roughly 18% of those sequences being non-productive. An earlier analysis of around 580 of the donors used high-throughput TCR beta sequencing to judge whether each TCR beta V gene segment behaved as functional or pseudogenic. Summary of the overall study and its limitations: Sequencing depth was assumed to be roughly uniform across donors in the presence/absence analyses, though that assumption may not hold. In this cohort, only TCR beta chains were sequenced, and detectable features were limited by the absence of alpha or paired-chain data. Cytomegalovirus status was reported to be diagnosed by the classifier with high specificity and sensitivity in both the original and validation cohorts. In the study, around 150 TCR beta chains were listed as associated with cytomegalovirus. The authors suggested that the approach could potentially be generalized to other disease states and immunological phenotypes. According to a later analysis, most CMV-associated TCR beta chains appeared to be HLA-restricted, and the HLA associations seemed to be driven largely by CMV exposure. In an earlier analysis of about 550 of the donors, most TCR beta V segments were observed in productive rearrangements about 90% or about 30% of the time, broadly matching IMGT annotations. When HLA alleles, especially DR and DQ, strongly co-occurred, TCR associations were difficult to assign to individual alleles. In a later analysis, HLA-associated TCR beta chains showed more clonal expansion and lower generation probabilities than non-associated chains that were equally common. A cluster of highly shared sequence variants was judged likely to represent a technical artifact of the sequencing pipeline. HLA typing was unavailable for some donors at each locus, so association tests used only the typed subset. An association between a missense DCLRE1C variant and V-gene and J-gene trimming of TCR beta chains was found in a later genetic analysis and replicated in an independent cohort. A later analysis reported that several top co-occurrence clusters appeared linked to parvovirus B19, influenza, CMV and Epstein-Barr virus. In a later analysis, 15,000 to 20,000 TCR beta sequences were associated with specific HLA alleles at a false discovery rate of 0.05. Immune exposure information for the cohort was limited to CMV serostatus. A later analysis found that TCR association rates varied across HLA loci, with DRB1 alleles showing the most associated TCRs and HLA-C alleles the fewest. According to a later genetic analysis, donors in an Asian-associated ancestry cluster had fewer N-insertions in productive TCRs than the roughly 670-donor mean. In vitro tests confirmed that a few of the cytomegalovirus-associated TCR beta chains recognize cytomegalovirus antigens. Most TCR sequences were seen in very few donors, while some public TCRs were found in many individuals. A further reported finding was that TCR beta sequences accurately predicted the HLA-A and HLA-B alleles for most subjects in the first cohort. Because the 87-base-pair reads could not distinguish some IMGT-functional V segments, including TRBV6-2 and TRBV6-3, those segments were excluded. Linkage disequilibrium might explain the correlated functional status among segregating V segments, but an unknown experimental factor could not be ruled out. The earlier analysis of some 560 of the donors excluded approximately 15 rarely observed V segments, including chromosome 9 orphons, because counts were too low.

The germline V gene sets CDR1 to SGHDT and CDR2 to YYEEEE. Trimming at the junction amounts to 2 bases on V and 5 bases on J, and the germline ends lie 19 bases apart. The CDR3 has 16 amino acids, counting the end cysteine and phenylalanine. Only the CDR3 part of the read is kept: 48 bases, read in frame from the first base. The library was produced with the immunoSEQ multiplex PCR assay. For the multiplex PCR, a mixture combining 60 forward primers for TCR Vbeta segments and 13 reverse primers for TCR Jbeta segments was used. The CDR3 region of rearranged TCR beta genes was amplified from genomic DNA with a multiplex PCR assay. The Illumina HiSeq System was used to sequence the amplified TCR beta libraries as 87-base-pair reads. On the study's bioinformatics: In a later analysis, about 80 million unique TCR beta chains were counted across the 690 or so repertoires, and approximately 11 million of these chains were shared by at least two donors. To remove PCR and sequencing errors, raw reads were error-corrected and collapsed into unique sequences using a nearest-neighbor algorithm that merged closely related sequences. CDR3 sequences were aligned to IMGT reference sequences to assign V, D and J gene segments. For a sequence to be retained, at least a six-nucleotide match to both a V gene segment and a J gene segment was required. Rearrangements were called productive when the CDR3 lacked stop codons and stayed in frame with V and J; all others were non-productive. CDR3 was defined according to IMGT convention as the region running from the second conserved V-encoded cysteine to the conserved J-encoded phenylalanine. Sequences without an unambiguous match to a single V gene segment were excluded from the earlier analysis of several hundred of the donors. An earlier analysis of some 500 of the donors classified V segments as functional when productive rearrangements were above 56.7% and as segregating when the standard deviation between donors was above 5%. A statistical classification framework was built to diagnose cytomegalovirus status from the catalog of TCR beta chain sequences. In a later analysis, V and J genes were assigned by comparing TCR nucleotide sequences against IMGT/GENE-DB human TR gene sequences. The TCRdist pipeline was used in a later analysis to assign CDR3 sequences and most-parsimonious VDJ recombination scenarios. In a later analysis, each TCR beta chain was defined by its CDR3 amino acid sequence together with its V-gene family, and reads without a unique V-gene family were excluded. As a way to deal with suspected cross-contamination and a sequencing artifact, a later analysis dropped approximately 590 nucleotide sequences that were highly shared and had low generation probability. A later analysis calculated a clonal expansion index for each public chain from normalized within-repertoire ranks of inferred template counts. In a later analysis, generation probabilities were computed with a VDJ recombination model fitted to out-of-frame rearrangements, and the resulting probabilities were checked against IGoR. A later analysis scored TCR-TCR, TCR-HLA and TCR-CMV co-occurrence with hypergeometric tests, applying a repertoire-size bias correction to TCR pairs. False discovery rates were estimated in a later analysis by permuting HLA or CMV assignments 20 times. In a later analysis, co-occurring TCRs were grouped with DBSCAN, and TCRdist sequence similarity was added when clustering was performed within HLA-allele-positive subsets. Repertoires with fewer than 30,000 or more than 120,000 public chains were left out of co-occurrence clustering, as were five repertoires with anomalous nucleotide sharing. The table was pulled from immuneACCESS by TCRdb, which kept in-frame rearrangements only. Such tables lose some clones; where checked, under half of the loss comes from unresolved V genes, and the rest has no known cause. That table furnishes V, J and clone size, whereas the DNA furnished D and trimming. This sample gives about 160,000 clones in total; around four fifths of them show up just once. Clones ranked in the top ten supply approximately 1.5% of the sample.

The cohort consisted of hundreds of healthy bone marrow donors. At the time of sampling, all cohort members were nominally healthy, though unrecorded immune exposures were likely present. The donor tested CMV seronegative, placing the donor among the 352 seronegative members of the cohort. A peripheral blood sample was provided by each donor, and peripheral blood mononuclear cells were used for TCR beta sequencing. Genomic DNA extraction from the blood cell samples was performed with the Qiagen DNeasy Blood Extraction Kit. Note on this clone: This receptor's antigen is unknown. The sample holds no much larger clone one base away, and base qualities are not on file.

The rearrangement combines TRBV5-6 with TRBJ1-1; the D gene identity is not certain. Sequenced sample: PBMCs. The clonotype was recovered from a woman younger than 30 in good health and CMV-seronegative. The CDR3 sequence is CASSLLGWALGTEAFF. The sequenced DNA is TGTGCCAGCAGCTTACTCGGTTGGGCCCTCGGAACTGAAGCTTTCTTT.